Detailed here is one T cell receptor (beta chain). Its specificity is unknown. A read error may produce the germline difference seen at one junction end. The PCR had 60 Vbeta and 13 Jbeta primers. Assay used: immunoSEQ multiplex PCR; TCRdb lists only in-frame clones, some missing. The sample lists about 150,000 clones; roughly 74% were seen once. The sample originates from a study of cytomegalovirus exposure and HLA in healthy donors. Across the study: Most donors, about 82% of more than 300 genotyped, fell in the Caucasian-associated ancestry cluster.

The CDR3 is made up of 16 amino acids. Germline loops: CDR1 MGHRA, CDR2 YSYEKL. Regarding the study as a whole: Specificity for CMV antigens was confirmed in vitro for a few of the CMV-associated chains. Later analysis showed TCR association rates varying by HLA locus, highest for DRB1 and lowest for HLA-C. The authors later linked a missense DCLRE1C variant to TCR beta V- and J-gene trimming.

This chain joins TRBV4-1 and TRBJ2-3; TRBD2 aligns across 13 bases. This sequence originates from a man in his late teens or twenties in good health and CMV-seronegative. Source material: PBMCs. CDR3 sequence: CASSRGLAGDTDTRYF. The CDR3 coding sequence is TGCGCCAGCAGCCGCGGACTAGCGGGGGACACAGATACGCGGTATTTT.